The rows below give T cell receptor beta chains drawn from one sample of a study of identical twins. TCRdb called the 5' RACE reads again in MiXCR, with one record for every CDR3 protein. The repertoire holds a few hundred thousand distinct CDR3 sequences, with 9% to 15% as singletons. This sample was also put to use in a study of yellow fever vaccine responses in identical twins.

Sequencing was carried out using CD8+ T cells sorted from blood. The receptors come from a woman aged 18-29 years in good health. Both conserved end residues are part of each CDR3. The order of the fields is V gene, J gene, clone size, D gene, CDR3 protein, CDR3 DNA. A D gene is named only where the DNA matches it firmly. Size is stated for part of the rows, as once, few or many counts, or as a class when the clone is expanded.

V gene: TRBV29-1
J gene: TRBJ1-3
clone size: many
D gene: TRBD1
CDR3 protein: CSVEDWDRGSGTIYF
CDR3 DNA: TGCAGCGTTGAAGATTGGGACAGGGGAAGTGGGACCATATATTTT

V gene: TRBV29-1
J gene: TRBJ2-1
clone size: NA
D gene: TRBD2
CDR3 protein: CSVEGVAGGDEQFF
CDR3 DNA: TGCAGCGTTGAGGGGGTAGCGGGAGGGGATGAGCAGTTCTTC

V gene: TRBV10-3
J gene: TRBJ2-2
clone size: NA
D gene: TRBD2
CDR3 protein: CASWEETSGIDTGELFF
CDR3 DNA: TGTGCCTCCTGGGAAGAGACTAGCGGGATCGACACCGGGGAGCTGTTTTTT

V gene: TRBV20-1
J gene: TRBJ1-3
clone size: many
D gene: NA
CDR3 protein: CSAREWGSGNTIYF
CDR3 DNA: TGCAGTGCTAGAGAATGGGGGTCCGGAAACACCATATATTTT

V gene: TRBV4-1
J gene: TRBJ2-2
clone size: few
D gene: TRBD1
CDR3 protein: CASSLRKTGDTGELFF
CDR3 DNA: TGCGCCAGCAGCCTACGGAAGACAGGGGACACCGGGGAGCTGTTTTTT

V gene: TRBV7-8
J gene: TRBJ2-1
clone size: few
D gene: TRBD1
CDR3 protein: CASSWGTASYNEQFF
CDR3 DNA: TGTGCCAGCAGCTGGGGGACAGCGTCCTACAATGAGCAGTTCTTC

V gene: TRBV11-2
J gene: TRBJ2-1
clone size: NA
D gene: TRBD2
CDR3 protein: CASSHLREGGNEQFF
CDR3 DNA: TGTGCCAGCAGCCACCTGCGGGAGGGTGGAAATGAGCAGTTCTTC

V gene: TRBV24-1
J gene: TRBJ2-1
clone size: many
D gene: TRBD1
CDR3 protein: CATSDWATGTYNEQFF
CDR3 DNA: TGTGCCACCAGTGATTGGGCGACAGGGACCTACAATGAGCAGTTCTTC

V gene: TRBV28
J gene: TRBJ2-7
clone size: NA
D gene: TRBD2
CDR3 protein: CASSLGLAGAANEQYF
CDR3 DNA: TGTGCCAGCAGTTTGGGACTAGCGGGAGCTGCGAACGAGCAGTACTTC

V gene: TRBV12-3/TRBV12-4
J gene: TRBJ2-7
clone size: few
D gene: NA
CDR3 protein: CASSLVMAPGYEQYF
CDR3 DNA: TGTGCCAGCAGTTTAGTTATGGCGCCAGGATACGAGCAGTACTTC

V gene: TRBV13
J gene: TRBJ1-1
clone size: NA
D gene: NA
CDR3 protein: CASSLGYGLNTEAFF
CDR3 DNA: TGTGCCAGCAGCTTAGGCTACGGGTTGAACACTGAAGCTTTCTTT

V gene: TRBV15
J gene: TRBJ2-4
clone size: NA
D gene: NA
CDR3 protein: CATSGAKNIQYF
CDR3 DNA: TGTGCCACCAGCGGAGCCAAAAACATTCAGTACTTC

V gene: TRBV29-1
J gene: TRBJ1-2
clone size: few
D gene: TRBD1
CDR3 protein: CSVQGRRGYTF
CDR3 DNA: TGCAGCGTACAGGGGAGGAGGGGCTACACCTTC

V gene: TRBV7-6
J gene: TRBJ2-1
clone size: few
D gene: NA
CDR3 protein: CASSSQVYNEQFF
CDR3 DNA: TGTGCCAGCAGCTCTCAGGTCTACAATGAGCAGTTCTTC

V gene: TRBV7-8
J gene: TRBJ1-1
clone size: NA
D gene: NA
CDR3 protein: CASSFLHRNTEAFF
CDR3 DNA: TGTGCCAGCAGCTTTCTGCACAGGAACACTGAAGCTTTCTTT

V gene: TRBV15
J gene: TRBJ2-5
clone size: NA
D gene: TRBD2
CDR3 protein: CATSRLGGGVQETQYF
CDR3 DNA: TGTGCCACCAGCAGGCTCGGGGGAGGGGTGCAAGAGACCCAGTACTTC

V gene: TRBV29-1
J gene: TRBJ1-1
clone size: NA
D gene: NA
CDR3 protein: CSVEGTESNTEAFF
CDR3 DNA: TGCAGCGTTGAAGGGACGGAATCGAACACTGAAGCTTTCTTT

V gene: TRBV12-3/TRBV12-4
J gene: TRBJ1-2
clone size: NA
D gene: NA
CDR3 protein: CASSQGWGTTF
CDR3 DNA: TGTGCCAGCAGCCAAGGCTGGGGAACAACCTTC

V gene: TRBV20-1
J gene: TRBJ1-5
clone size: NA
D gene: NA
CDR3 protein: CSARENRDLNQPQHF
CDR3 DNA: TGCAGTGCTAGAGAGAACAGGGATTTGAACCAGCCCCAGCATTTT

V gene: TRBV2
J gene: TRBJ2-6
clone size: NA
D gene: NA
CDR3 protein: CASEVGTGANVLTF
CDR3 DNA: TGTGCCAGCGAAGTCGGAACTGGGGCCAACGTCCTGACTTTC

V gene: TRBV4-1
J gene: TRBJ2-3
clone size: NA
D gene: NA
CDR3 protein: CASSQSLAPRGNTDTQYF
CDR3 DNA: TGCGCCAGCAGCCAAAGCCTCGCACCCAGGGGAAACACAGATACGCAGTATTTT

V gene: TRBV29-1
J gene: TRBJ1-1
clone size: many
D gene: NA
CDR3 protein: CSVLTGTSTEAFF
CDR3 DNA: TGCAGCGTACTTACCGGGACTTCAACTGAAGCTTTCTTT

V gene: TRBV14
J gene: TRBJ2-4
clone size: NA
D gene: NA
CDR3 protein: CASSQERRAVRPYPAKNIQYF
CDR3 DNA: TGTGCCAGCAGCCAAGAAAGGAGGGCAGTCCGACCTTACCCAGCCAAAAACATTCAGTACTTC

V gene: TRBV27
J gene: TRBJ2-1
clone size: NA
D gene: TRBD1
CDR3 protein: CTSSLGGQGLDEQFF
CDR3 DNA: TGTACCAGCAGTTTAGGCGGACAGGGACTGGATGAGCAGTTCTTC

V gene: TRBV18
J gene: TRBJ2-7
clone size: NA
D gene: NA
CDR3 protein: CASTPGTNTYEQYF
CDR3 DNA: TGTGCCAGCACGCCCGGGACAAATACCTACGAGCAGTACTTC

V gene: TRBV4-1
J gene: TRBJ1-1
clone size: few
D gene: NA
CDR3 protein: CASSLRGAGVTEAFF
CDR3 DNA: TGCGCCAGCAGCCTAAGGGGGGCCGGAGTCACTGAAGCTTTCTTT

V gene: TRBV10-2
J gene: TRBJ1-5
clone size: few
D gene: NA
CDR3 protein: CASSRDDSNQPQHF
CDR3 DNA: TGCGCCAGCAGTCGGGACGACAGCAATCAGCCCCAGCATTTT

V gene: TRBV2
J gene: TRBJ1-5
clone size: many
D gene: NA
CDR3 protein: CASSEGRQGNQPQHF
CDR3 DNA: TGTGCCAGCAGCGAGGGACGGCAAGGCAATCAGCCCCAGCATTTT

V gene: TRBV29-1
J gene: TRBJ2-2
clone size: many
D gene: NA
CDR3 protein: CSVWGGAVNTGELFF
CDR3 DNA: TGCAGCGTCTGGGGGGGGGCCGTGAACACCGGGGAGCTGTTTTTT

V gene: TRBV20-1
J gene: TRBJ2-1
clone size: many
D gene: TRBD2
CDR3 protein: CSARLAQYNEQFF
CDR3 DNA: TGCAGTGCGCGACTAGCGCAATACAATGAGCAGTTCTTC

V gene: TRBV27
J gene: TRBJ2-5
clone size: NA
D gene: TRBD1
CDR3 protein: CASSLSQGARAQYF
CDR3 DNA: TGTGCCAGCAGTTTATCACAGGGGGCGAGGGCCCAGTACTTC

V gene: TRBV28
J gene: TRBJ2-2
clone size: NA
D gene: NA
CDR3 protein: CASSFRDRILTGELFF
CDR3 DNA: TGTGCCAGCAGTTTTCGCGACAGGATCCTTACCGGGGAGCTGTTTTTT

V gene: TRBV6-1
J gene: TRBJ2-1
clone size: NA
D gene: NA
CDR3 protein: CASTTGRVKYNEQFF
CDR3 DNA: TGTGCCAGCACCACAGGGAGGGTCAAGTACAATGAGCAGTTCTTC

V gene: TRBV7-8
J gene: TRBJ2-2
clone size: NA
D gene: TRBD2
CDR3 protein: CASSLARTSGERNTGELFF
CDR3 DNA: TGTGCCAGCAGCTTAGCGAGGACTAGCGGGGAGAGGAACACCGGGGAGCTGTTTTTT

V gene: TRBV7-9
J gene: TRBJ2-1
clone size: NA
D gene: NA
CDR3 protein: CASSREANEQFF
CDR3 DNA: TGTGCCAGCAGCCGAGAAGCCAATGAGCAGTTCTTC

V gene: TRBV20-1
J gene: TRBJ2-1
clone size: NA
D gene: TRBD2
CDR3 protein: CSARSLAGGSNSYNEQFF
CDR3 DNA: TGCAGTGCTAGATCGCTAGCGGGAGGGAGTAACTCCTACAATGAGCAGTTCTTC

V gene: TRBV12-3/TRBV12-4
J gene: TRBJ1-1
clone size: few
D gene: TRBD1
CDR3 protein: CASSLIGQGARTEAFF
CDR3 DNA: TGTGCCAGCAGTTTAATCGGACAGGGGGCGCGAACTGAAGCTTTCTTT

V gene: TRBV27
J gene: TRBJ2-2
clone size: few
D gene: TRBD2
CDR3 protein: CASSPTSGVTGELFF
CDR3 DNA: TGTGCCAGCAGTCCGACTAGCGGGGTTACCGGGGAGCTGTTTTTT

V gene: TRBV15
J gene: TRBJ1-1
clone size: few
D gene: NA
CDR3 protein: CATSRVPDRRANTEAFF
CDR3 DNA: TGTGCCACCAGCAGAGTCCCTGACCGGAGGGCGAACACTGAAGCTTTCTTT

V gene: TRBV6-1
J gene: TRBJ2-3
clone size: few
D gene: NA
CDR3 protein: CASRNRGTDTQYF
CDR3 DNA: TGTGCCAGCAGAAACAGGGGCACAGATACGCAGTATTTT

V gene: TRBV27
J gene: TRBJ2-7
clone size: NA
D gene: NA
CDR3 protein: CASSPNSPYEQYF
CDR3 DNA: TGTGCCAGCAGTCCCAATTCGCCTTACGAGCAGTACTTC

V gene: TRBV20-1
J gene: TRBJ1-5
clone size: few
D gene: NA
CDR3 protein: CSARTGTSPQHF
CDR3 DNA: TGCAGTGCTAGAACAGGGACTAGCCCCCAGCATTTT

V gene: TRBV7-9
J gene: TRBJ2-1
clone size: NA
D gene: TRBD2
CDR3 protein: CASSSRGGSSSDEQFF
CDR3 DNA: TGTGCCAGCAGCTCCCGGGGGGGGAGCTCGAGCGATGAGCAGTTCTTC

V gene: TRBV9
J gene: TRBJ2-3
clone size: few
D gene: TRBD2
CDR3 protein: CASSEGTSSVTDTQYF
CDR3 DNA: TGTGCCAGCAGCGAAGGGACTAGCAGTGTCACAGATACGCAGTATTTT

V gene: TRBV4-1
J gene: TRBJ1-2
clone size: NA
D gene: TRBD1
CDR3 protein: CASSPVGQGSDGYTF
CDR3 DNA: TGCGCCAGCAGCCCCGTAGGACAGGGATCGGATGGCTACACCTTC

V gene: TRBV29-1
J gene: TRBJ2-7
clone size: many
D gene: TRBD1
CDR3 protein: CSVEGDSPYEQYF
CDR3 DNA: TGCAGCGTTGAAGGGGACAGTCCCTACGAGCAGTACTTC

V gene: TRBV29-1
J gene: TRBJ2-7
clone size: NA
D gene: TRBD1
CDR3 protein: CSVEVVGQGHYEQYF
CDR3 DNA: TGCAGCGTTGAAGTTGTCGGACAGGGCCACTACGAGCAGTACTTC

V gene: TRBV12-5
J gene: TRBJ2-1
clone size: few
D gene: TRBD2
CDR3 protein: CASGGAGERAYNEQFF
CDR3 DNA: TGTGCTAGTGGGGGAGCGGGAGAAAGGGCATACAATGAGCAGTTCTTC

V gene: TRBV11-2
J gene: TRBJ2-3
clone size: NA
D gene: NA
CDR3 protein: CASSLGVINPDTQYF
CDR3 DNA: TGTGCCAGCAGCTTAGGGGTCATTAATCCAGATACGCAGTATTTT

V gene: TRBV27
J gene: TRBJ2-5
clone size: NA
D gene: NA
CDR3 protein: CASSPTQYF
CDR3 DNA: TGTGCCAGCAGTCCGACCCAGTACTTC

V gene: TRBV12-3/TRBV12-4
J gene: TRBJ1-5
clone size: many
D gene: TRBD1
CDR3 protein: CASRPQGGNQPQHF
CDR3 DNA: TGTGCCAGCAGACCACAGGGGGGCAATCAGCCCCAGCATTTT

V gene: TRBV4-1
J gene: TRBJ1-1
clone size: few
D gene: NA
CDR3 protein: CASSLSGGPNTEAFF
CDR3 DNA: TGCGCCAGCAGCCTTTCTGGGGGCCCGAACACTGAAGCTTTCTTT

V gene: TRBV6-1
J gene: TRBJ1-1
clone size: NA
D gene: NA
CDR3 protein: CATSMGEATEAFF
CDR3 DNA: TGTGCCACCTCAATGGGGGAAGCCACTGAAGCTTTCTTT

V gene: TRBV6-1
J gene: TRBJ2-2
clone size: NA
D gene: NA
CDR3 protein: CASSDRQVVGELFF
CDR3 DNA: TGTGCCAGCAGTGACAGGCAGGTGGTCGGGGAGCTGTTTTTT

V gene: TRBV24-1
J gene: TRBJ2-1
clone size: few
D gene: NA
CDR3 protein: CATSDTPSYNEQFF
CDR3 DNA: TGTGCCACCAGTGACACCCCATCCTACAATGAGCAGTTCTTC